This TCR beta chain was sequenced in a study of blood T cell repertoires in COVID-19. Measured with immunoSEQ multiplex PCR; TCRdb has only the in-frame clones, and not every one. The sample contains some 80,000 clones, 75% to 90% of which appear only once. This TCR derives from a human donor in a cohort sampled during active COVID-19. Sample: peripheral blood.

CDR3 nucleotide sequence: TGTGCCAGCAGCGTAGAGGGGGGAGGGGAGCCCCAGCATTTT. Translation gives CASSVEGGGEPQHF. The chain carries TRBV9 and TRBJ1-5; possibly TRBD1 for D (6 bases). The CDR3 covers 14 residues. Per germline, CDR1 SGDLS and CDR2 YYNGEE. V shed 0 bases and J shed 8 bases, with 12 bases lying between them.